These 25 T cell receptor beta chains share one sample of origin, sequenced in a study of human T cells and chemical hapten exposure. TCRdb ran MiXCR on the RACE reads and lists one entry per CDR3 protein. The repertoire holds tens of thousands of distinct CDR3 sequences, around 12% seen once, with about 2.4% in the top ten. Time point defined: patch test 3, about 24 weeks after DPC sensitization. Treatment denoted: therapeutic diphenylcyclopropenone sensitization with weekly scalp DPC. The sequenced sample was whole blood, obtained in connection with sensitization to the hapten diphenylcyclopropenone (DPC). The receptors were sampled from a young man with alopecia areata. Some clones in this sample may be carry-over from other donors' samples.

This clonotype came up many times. The CDR3 DNA follows: TGTGCCAGCAGTGAAGTGACACAGGGTGAGGCCCTCCACTTT. It specifies CASSEVTQGEALHF. The chain carries TRBV6-1 and TRBJ1-6, with D possibly matching TRBD1 (6 bases). V was shortened by 1 base and J by 14 bases, with 15 bases between the two germline ends. The CDR3 consists of 14 residues. Germline V gene lookup returns CDR1 MNHNS and CDR2 SASEGT.

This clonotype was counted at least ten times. CDR3: CASTPDTEESYEQYF. The CDR3 nucleotides read TGTGCCAGCACCCCGGACACAGAAGAATCCTACGAGCAGTACTTC. The V gene is TRBV3-2, the J gene TRBJ2-7; TRBD1 is the table's D call, not checked against the DNA. TRBV3-2 is classified as a pseudogene. The CDR3 totals 15 residues.

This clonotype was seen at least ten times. In DNA, the CDR3 is TGTGCCAGCAGTTACTCGGAGACTGTCTCTGGGGCCAACGTCCTGACTTTC. Translating gives CASSYSETVSGANVLTF. The J gene is TRBJ2-6, the V gene TRBV6-6; D not resolved. The CDR3 is 17 residues long. CDR1 and CDR2 from the germline V gene are MNHNY and SVGAGI (reference sequence). V gave up 0 bases and J gave up 0 bases, with 9 bases separating them.

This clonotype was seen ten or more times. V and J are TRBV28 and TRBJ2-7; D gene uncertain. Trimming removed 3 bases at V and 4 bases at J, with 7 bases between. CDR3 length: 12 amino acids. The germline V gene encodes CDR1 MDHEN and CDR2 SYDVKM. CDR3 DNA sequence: TGTGCCAGCAGTTTTGGTCAATACGAGCAGTACTTC. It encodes CASSFGQYEQYF.

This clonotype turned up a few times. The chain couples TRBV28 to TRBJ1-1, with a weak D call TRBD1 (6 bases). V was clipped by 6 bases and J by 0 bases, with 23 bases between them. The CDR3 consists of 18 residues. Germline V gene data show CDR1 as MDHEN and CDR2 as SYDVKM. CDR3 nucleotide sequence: TGTGCCAGCAGGTTACCACCTCAAAAAACAGGGTTGAACACTGAAGCTTTCTTT. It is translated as CASRLPPQKTGLNTEAFF.

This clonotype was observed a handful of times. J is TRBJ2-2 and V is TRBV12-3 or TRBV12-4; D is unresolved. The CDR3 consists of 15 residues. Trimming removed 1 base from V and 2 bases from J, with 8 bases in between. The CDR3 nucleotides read TGTGCCAGCAGTTTAGAACAGACCAACACCGGGGAGCTGTTTTTT. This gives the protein CASSLEQTNTGELFF.

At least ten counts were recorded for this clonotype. The CDR3 nucleotides read TGTGCCAGCAGCTTAGAGGAGAACACTGAAGCTTTCTTT. It codes for CASSLEENTEAFF. The rearrangement uses TRBV11-3 and TRBJ1-1; D is ambiguous. Germline V gene data show CDR1 as SGHNT and CDR2 as YENEEA. CDR3 length: 13 amino acids. The V end was cut by 0 bases, the J end by 1 base, with 3 bases between.

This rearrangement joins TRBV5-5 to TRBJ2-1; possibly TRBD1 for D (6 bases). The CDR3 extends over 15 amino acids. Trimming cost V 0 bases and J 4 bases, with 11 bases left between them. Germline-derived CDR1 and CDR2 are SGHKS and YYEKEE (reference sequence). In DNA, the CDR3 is TGTGCCAGCAGCTTGGGTGCTCAGGGGTACAATGAGCAGTTCTTC. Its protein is CASSLGAQGYNEQFF.

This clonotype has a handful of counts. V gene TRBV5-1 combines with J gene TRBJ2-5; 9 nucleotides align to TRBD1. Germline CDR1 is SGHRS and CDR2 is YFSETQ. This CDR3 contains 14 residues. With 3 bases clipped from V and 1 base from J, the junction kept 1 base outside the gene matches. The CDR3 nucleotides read TGCGCCAGCAGCTCGGGACAGGGCCAAGAGACCCAGTACTTC. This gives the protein CASSSGQGQETQYF. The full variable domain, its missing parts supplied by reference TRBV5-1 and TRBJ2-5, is KAGVTQTPRYLIKTRGQQVTLSCSPISGHRSVSWYQQTPGQGLQFLFEYFSETQRNKGNFPGRFSGRQFSNSRSEMNVSTLELGDSALYLCASSSGQGQETQYFGPGTRLLVL.

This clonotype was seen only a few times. The CDR3 sequence is CAGSLDAYEQYF. As DNA, the CDR3 is TGTGCCGGAAGCCTGGACGCCTACGAGCAGTACTTC. The V call is TRBV6-2 or TRBV6-3, the J call TRBJ2-7; D not resolved. The CDR3 covers 12 residues. The germline V gene has CDR1 MNHEY and CDR2 SVGEGT. Trimming took 11 bases from V and 2 from J, leaving 13 bases between them.

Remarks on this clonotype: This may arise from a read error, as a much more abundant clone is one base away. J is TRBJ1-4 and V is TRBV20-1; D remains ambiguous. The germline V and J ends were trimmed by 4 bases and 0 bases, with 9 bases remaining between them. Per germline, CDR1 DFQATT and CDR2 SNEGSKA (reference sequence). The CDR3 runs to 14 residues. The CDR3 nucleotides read TGCAGTGCTAAACACGGATCAACTAATGAAAAACTGTTTTTT. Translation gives CSAKHGSTNEKLFF.

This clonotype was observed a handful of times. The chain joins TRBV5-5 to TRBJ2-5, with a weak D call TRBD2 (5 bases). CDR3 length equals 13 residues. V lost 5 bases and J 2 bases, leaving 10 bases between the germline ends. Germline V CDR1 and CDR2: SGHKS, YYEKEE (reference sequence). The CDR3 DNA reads TGTGCCAGCAGACTAGGGCGTCAAGAGACCCAGTACTTC. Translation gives CASRLGRQETQYF.

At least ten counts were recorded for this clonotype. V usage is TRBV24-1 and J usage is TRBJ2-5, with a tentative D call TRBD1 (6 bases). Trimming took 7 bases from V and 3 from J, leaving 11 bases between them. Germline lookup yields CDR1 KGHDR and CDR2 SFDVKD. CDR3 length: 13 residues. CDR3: CATSGTPKETQYF. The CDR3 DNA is TGTGCCACCAGCGGGACACCGAAAGAGACCCAGTACTTC.

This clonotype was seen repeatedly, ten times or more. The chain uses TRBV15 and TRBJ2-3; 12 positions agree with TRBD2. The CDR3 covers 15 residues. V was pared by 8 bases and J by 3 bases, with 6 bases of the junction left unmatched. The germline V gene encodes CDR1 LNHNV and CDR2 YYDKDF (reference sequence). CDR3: CATRGTSGPTDTQYF. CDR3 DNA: TGTGCCACCCGGGGGACTAGCGGGCCGACAGATACGCAGTATTTT.

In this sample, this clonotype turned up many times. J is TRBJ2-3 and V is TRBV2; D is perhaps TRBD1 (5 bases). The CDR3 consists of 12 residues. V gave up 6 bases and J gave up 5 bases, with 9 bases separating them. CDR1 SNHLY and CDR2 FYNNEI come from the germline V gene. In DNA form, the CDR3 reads TGTGCCAGCAGGTCCAGGGAAGATACGCAGTATTTT. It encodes CASRSREDTQYF. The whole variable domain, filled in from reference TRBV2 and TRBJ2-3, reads EPEVTQTPSHQVTQMGQEVILRCVPISNHLYFYWYRQILGQKVEFLVSFYNNEISEKSEIFDDQFSVERPDGSNFTLKIRSTKLEDSAMYFCASRSREDTQYFGPGTRLTVL.

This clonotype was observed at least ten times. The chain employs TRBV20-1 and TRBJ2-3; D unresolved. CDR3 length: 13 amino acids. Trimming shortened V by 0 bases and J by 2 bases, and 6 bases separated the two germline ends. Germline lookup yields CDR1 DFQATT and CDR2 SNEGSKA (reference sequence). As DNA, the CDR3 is TGCAGTGCTAGAGACTACCCCACAGATACGCAGTATTTT. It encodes CSARDYPTDTQYF.

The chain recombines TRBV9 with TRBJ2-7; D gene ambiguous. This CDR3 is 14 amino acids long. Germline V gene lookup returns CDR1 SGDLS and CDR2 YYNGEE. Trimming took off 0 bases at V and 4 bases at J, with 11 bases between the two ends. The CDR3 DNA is TGTGCCAGCAGCGTAGGACCGGATGGTTACGAGCAGTACTTC. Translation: CASSVGPDGYEQYF. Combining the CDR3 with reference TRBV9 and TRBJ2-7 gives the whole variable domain DSGVTQTPKHLITATGQRVTLRCSPRSGDLSVYWYQQSLDQGLQFLIQYYNGEERAKGNILERFSAQQFPDLHSELNLSSLELGDSALYFCASSVGPDGYEQYFGPGTRLTVT.

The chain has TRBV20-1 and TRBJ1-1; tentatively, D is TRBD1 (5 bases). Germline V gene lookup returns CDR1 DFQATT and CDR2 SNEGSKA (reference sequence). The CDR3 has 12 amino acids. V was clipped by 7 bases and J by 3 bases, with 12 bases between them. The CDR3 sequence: CSVARQHTEAFF. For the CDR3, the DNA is TGCAGTGTTGCGAGACAGCACACTGAAGCTTTCTTT.

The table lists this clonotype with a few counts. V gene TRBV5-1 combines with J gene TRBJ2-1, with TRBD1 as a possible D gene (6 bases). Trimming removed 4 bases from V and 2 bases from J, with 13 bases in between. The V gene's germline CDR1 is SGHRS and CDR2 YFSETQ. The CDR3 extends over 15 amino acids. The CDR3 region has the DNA TGCGCCAGCAGCCCGTACCAGGGGCCCTACAATGAGCAGTTCTTC. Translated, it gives CASSPYQGPYNEQFF.

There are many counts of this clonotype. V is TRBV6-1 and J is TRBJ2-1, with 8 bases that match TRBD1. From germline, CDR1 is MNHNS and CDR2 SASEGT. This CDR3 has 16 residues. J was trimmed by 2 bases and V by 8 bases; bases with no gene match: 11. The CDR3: CASSLAPGQAYNEQFF. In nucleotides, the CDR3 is TGTGCCAGCTCCCTTGCCCCGGGACAGGCCTACAATGAGCAGTTCTTC.

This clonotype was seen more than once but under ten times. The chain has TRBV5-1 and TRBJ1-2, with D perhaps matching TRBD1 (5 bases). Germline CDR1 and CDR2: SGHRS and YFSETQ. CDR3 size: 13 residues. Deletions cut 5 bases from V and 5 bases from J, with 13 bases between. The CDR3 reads CASRTGTFYGYTF. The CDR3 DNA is TGCGCCAGCAGGACCGGGACGTTTTATGGCTACACCTTC.

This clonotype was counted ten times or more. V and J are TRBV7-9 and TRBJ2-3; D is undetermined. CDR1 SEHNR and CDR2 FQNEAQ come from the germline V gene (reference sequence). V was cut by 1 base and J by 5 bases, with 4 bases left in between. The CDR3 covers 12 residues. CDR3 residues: CASSLGVDTQYF. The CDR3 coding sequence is TGTGCCAGCAGCTTAGGGGTAGATACGCAGTATTTT.

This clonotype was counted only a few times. CDR3 DNA sequence: TGTGCCAGCAGCCAAGATCCTAGCCCAACAGATACGCAGTATTTT. This gives the protein CASSQDPSPTDTQYF. This chain connects TRBV4-2 to TRBJ2-3; maybe TRBD2 (5 bases). CDR3 length: 15 amino acids. Germline V gene data show CDR1 as LGHNA and CDR2 as YNFKEQ. The V gene lost 0 bases and the J gene lost 3 bases, with 10 bases spanning the gap.

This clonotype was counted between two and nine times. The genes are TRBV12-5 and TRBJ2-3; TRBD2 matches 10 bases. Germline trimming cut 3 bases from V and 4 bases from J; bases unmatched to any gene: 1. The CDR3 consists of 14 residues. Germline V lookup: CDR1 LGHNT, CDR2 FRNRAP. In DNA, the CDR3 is TGTGCTAGTGGTTTTAGCGGGGGGCCAGATACGCAGTATTTT. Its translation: CASGFSGGPDTQYF.

CDR3 in amino acids: CATSPGPSYNYGYTF. CDR3 coding DNA: TGTGCCACCTCACCCGGGCCGAGCTACAACTATGGCTACACCTTC. The V gene is TRBV10-3, the J gene TRBJ1-2; D is undetermined. This CDR3 is built from 15 residues. The ends were cut back, 10 bases at V and 2 bases at J, with 20 bases in the middle. Germline V CDR1 and CDR2: ENHRY, SYGVKD.